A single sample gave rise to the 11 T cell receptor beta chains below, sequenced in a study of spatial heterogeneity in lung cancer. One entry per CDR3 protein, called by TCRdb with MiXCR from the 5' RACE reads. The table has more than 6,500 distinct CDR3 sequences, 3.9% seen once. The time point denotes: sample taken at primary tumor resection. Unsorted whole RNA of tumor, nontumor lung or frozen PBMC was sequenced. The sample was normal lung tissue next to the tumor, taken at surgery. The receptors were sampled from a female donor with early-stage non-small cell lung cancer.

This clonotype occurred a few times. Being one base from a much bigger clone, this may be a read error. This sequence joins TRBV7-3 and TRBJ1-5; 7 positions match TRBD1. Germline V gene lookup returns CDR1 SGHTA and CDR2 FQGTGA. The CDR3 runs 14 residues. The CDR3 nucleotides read TGTGTCTGGGACAGTAGATATAGCAATCAGCCCCAGCATTTT. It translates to CVWDSRYSNQPQHF.

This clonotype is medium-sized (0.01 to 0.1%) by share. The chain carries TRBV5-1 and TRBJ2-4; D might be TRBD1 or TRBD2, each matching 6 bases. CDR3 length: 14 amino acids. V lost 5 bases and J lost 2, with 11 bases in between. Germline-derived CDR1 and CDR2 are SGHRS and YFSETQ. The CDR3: CASSPGGPKNIQYF. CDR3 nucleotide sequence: TGCGCCAGCAGTCCCGGGGGCCCCAAAAACATTCAGTACTTC.

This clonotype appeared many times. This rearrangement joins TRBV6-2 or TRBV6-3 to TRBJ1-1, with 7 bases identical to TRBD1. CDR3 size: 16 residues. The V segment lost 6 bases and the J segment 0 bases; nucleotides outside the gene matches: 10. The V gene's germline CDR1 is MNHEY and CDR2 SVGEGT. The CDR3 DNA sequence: TGTGCCAGCAGACTGGGGACAGCAGACATGAACACTGAAGCTTTCTTT. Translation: CASRLGTADMNTEAFF.

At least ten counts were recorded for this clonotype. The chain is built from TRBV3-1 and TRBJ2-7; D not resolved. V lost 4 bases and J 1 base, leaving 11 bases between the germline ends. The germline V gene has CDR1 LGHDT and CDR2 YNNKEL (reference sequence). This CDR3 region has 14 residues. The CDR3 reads CASSRKMESYEQYF. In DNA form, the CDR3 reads TGTGCCAGCAGCCGGAAAATGGAATCCTACGAGCAGTACTTC.

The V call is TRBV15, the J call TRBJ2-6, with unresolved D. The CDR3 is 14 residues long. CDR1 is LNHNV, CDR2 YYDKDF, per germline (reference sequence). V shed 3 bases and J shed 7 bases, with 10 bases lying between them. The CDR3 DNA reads TGTGCCACCAGCAGCCTAGTAGGAGCCAACGTCCTGACTTTC. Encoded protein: CATSSLVGANVLTF.

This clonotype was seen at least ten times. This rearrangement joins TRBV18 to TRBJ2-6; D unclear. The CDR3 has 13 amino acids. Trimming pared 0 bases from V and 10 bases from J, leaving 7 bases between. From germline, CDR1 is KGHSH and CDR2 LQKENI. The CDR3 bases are TGTGCCAGCTCACCACCGGAGACGAACGTCCTGACTTTC. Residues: CASSPPETNVLTF.

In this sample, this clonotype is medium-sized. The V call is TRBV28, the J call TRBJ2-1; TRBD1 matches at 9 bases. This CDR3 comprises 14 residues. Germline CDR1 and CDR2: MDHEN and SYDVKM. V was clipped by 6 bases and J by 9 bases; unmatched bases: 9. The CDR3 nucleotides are TGTGCCAGCAGCTTAACAGGGGGCGGAGGTGAGCAGTTCTTC. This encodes CASSLTGGGGEQFF. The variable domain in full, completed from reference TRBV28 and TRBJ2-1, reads DVKVTQSSRYLVKRTGEKVFLECVQDMDHENMFWYRQDPGLGLRLIYFSYDVKMKEKGDIPEGYSVSREKKERFSLILESASTNQTSMYLCASSLTGGGGEQFFGPGTRLTVL.

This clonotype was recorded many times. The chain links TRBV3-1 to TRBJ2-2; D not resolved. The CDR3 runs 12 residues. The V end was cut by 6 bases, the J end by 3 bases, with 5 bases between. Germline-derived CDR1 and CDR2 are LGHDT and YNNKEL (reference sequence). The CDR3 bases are TGTGCCAGCAGGGAATACACCGGGGAGCTGTTTTTT. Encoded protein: CASREYTGELFF.

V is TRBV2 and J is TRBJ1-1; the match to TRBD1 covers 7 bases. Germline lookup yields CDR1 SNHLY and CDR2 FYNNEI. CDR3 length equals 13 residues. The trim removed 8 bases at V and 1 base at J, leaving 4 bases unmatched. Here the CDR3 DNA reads TGTGCCAGCCTGACAGGGTGGAACACTGAAGCTTTCTTT. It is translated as CASLTGWNTEAFF. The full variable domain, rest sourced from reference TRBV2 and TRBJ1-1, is EPEVTQTPSHQVTQMGQEVILRCVPISNHLYFYWYRQILGQKVEFLVSFYNNEISEKSEIFDDQFSVERPDGSNFTLKIRSTKLEDSAMYFCASLTGWNTEAFFGQGTRLTVV.

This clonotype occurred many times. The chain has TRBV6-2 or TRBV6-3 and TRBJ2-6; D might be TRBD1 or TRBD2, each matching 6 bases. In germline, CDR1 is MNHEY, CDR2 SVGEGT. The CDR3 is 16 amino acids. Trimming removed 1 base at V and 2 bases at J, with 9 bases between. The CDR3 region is CASSYWGATGANVLTF. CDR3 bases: TGTGCCAGCAGTTACTGGGGGGCGACTGGGGCCAACGTCCTGACTTTC.

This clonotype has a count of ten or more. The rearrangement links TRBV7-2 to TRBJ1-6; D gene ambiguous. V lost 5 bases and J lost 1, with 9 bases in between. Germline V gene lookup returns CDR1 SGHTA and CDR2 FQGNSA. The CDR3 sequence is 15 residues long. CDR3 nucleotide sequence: TGTGCCAGCAGCCTACGAGGGTCCTATAATTCACCCCTCCACTTT. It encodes CASSLRGSYNSPLHF.